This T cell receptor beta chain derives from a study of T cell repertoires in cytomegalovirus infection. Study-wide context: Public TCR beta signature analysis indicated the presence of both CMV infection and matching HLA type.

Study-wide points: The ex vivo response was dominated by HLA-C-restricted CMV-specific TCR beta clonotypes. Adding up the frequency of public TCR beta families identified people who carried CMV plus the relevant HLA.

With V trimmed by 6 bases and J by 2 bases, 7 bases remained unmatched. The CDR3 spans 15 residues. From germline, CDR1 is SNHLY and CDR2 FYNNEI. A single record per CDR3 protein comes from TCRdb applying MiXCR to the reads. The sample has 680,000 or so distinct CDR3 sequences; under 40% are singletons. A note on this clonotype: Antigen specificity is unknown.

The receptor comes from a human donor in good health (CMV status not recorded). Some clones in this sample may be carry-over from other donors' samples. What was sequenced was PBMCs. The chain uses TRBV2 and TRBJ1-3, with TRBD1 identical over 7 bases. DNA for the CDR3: TGTGCCAGCAGAGTGACAGGGAGCGCTGGAAACACCATATATTTT. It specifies CASRVTGSAGNTIYF.